This TCR beta chain was sequenced in a study of radiotherapy plus CTLA-4 blockade in lung cancer. Overall study context: Among enrolled patients, under 20% responded and around 30% achieved disease control.

This table comes from immunoSEQ multiplex PCR, and its TCRdb copy is limited to in-frame clones, with some not included. The top ten hold about 15% of the sample, which has around 90,000 clones, over 80% seen once. V lost 6 bases and J 0 bases, leaving 16 bases between the germline ends. The germline V gene encodes CDR1 LGHNA and CDR2 YNFKEQ. There are 16 residues in the CDR3. The chain recombines TRBV4-2 with TRBJ2-3; D might be TRBD1 (5 bases). The sequencing used peripheral blood, collected from a patient treated with radiotherapy plus ipilimumab. The TCR sequence derives from a human donor with non-small cell lung cancer that progressed on radiotherapy plus ipilimumab. This chain's CDR3 is CASRDSERGSTDTQYF. The CDR3 bases are TGTGCCAGCAGAGACAGTGAACGAGGTAGCACAGATACGCAGTATTTT.